Listed below are T cell receptor beta chains from one sample, sequenced in a study of cytomegalovirus exposure and HLA in healthy donors. TCRdb keeps only in-frame clones here, not all; method: immunoSEQ multiplex PCR. The table counts about 160,000 clones; roughly 1.9% lies in the top ten. Sample: PBMCs. These receptors came from a man in his thirties or forties in good health and CMV-seronegative. Both conserved end residues are part of each CDR3. D genes are given only for firm matches.

V gene,J gene,D gene,CDR3 DNA,CDR3 protein
TRBV13,TRBJ1-1,-,TGTGCCAGCAGTAGCAACACTGAAGCTTTCTTT,CASSSNTEAFF
TRBV6-5,TRBJ2-1,TRBD2,TGTGCCAGCAGTCCCAGCGGGAGGGCTTCCAATGAGCAGTTCTTC,CASSPSGRASNEQFF
TRBV29-1,TRBJ1-1,-,TGCAGCGTTAGGGGCGGAGACGCCACTGAAGCTTTCTTT,CSVRGGDATEAFF
TRBV5-4,TRBJ2-5,TRBD2,TGTGCCAGCAGCCGGGGACTAGCGGGAGGGGATCAAGAGACCCAGTACTTC,CASSRGLAGGDQETQYF
TRBV28,TRBJ1-2,-,TGTGCCAGCAGGGGGGTTCAGGGAGGGAAGTCATATGGCTACACCTTC,CASRGVQGGKSYGYTF
TRBV9,TRBJ1-3,TRBD1,TGTGCCAGCAAATCCGGGACAGGGGCGAACACCATATATTTT,CASKSGTGANTIYF
TRBV12-5,TRBJ1-5,-,TGTGCTAGTGGCTTGGGACGGGATAGCAATCAGCCCCAGCATTTT,CASGLGRDSNQPQHF
TRBV6-5,TRBJ2-3,-,TGTGCCAGCAGTTCGGACCCAGGGGTGGGTACGCAGTATTTT,CASSSDPGVGTQYF
TRBV10-2,TRBJ1-4,-,TGCGCCAGCAGTGAATGGGAAGGGAGGTCGGCTAATGAAAAACTGTTTTTT,CASSEWEGRSANEKLFF
TRBV5-6,TRBJ2-1,-,TGTGCCAGCAGCTTGGCCCAGGGTTCTAACAATGAGCAGTTCTTC,CASSLAQGSNNEQFF
TRBV29-1,TRBJ1-2,-,TGCAGCGTTAGGGACACCTATGGCTACACCTTC,CSVRDTYGYTF
TRBV27,TRBJ2-1,-,TGTGCCAGCAGAAGATTAAGTCGGGATGAGCAGTTCTTC,CASRRLSRDEQFF
TRBV10-1,TRBJ2-7,TRBD2,TGCGCCAGCAGTGAGAGGGGACTAGCGGGAGGGCCGCAGTACTTC,CASSERGLAGGPQYF
TRBV5-1,TRBJ2-4,TRBD2,TGCGCCAGCAGCTTGGACGGGGGGGCGCAGAACATTCAGTACTTC,CASSLDGGAQNIQYF
TRBV27,TRBJ1-2,TRBD1,TGTGCCAGCAGTCCCTATTCGGGACAGGTAGTACACGGCTACACCTTC,CASSPYSGQVVHGYTF